One sample yielded the 10 T cell receptor beta chains listed below, sequenced in a study of T cells in localized non-small cell lung cancer. Method: immunoSEQ multiplex PCR; TCRdb's copy keeps in-frame clones and lacks some. The sample has about 70,000 clones, roughly nine tenths seen once. The sequences come from peripheral blood, collected before any cancer treatment. The source is a male donor at least 60 years old with stage III squamous cell lung carcinoma.

The chain couples TRBV28 to TRBJ1-3; D is undetermined. Germline V CDR1 and CDR2: MDHEN, SYDVKM. V lost 7 bases and J 0 bases, leaving 4 bases between the germline ends. The CDR3 is 12 amino acids. The CDR3 protein is CASNGSGNTIYF. CDR3 nucleotide sequence: TGTGCCAGCAATGGCTCTGGAAACACCATATATTTT.

This clone came up a few times. This rearrangement joins TRBV6-6 to TRBJ2-3; TRBD1 aligns across 9 bases. The V segment lost 7 bases and the J segment 2 bases; nucleotides outside the gene matches: 4. The CDR3 has 14 amino acids. Germline V gene sequence: CDR1 MNHNY, CDR2 SVGAGI (reference sequence). CDR3 nucleotides: TGTGCCAGCAAGACAGGGGGAATCACAGATACGCAGTATTTT. Encoded protein: CASKTGGITDTQYF.

This chain connects TRBV19 to TRBJ2-2; possibly TRBD1 for D (5 bases). V was clipped by 6 bases and J by 1 base, with 6 bases between them. CDR3 length: 13 amino acids. CDR1 and CDR2 from the germline V gene are LNHDA and SQIVND (reference sequence). This CDR3 reads CASSTGNTGELFF. CDR3 nucleotide sequence: TGTGCCAGTAGCACAGGGAACACCGGGGAGCTGTTTTTT.

The chain employs TRBV5-6 and TRBJ1-6; 10 nucleotides agree with TRBD1. This CDR3 region has 16 residues. After removal of 1 base from V and 6 bases from J, the junction contained 4 bases not matched to a gene. Germline V gives CDR1 SGHDT, CDR2 YYEEEE. The CDR3 DNA reads as TGTGCCAGCAGCTTGTCGGGACAGGGGTTTAATTCACCCCTCCACTTT. It translates to CASSLSGQGFNSPLHF.

V is TRBV5-1 and J is TRBJ2-1; D possibly uses TRBD1 or TRBD2 (5 bases each). This CDR3 is built from 15 residues. Trimming removed 6 bases at V and 7 bases at J, with 20 bases between. Germline loops: CDR1 SGHRS, CDR2 YFSETQ. This CDR3 reads CASNTEGTPGNEQFF. The DNA for the CDR3 is TGCGCCAGCAACACCGAAGGGACCCCTGGGAATGAGCAGTTCTTC.

CDR3 in amino acids: CASSDGQGGGTDTQYF. In nucleotides, the CDR3 is TGCGCCAGCAGTGATGGACAGGGAGGAGGCACAGATACGCAGTATTTT. The rearrangement links TRBV10-2 to TRBJ2-3; 8 nucleotides match TRBD1. The CDR3 has 16 residues. The ends lost 3 bases at V and 1 base at J; junction bases unmatched: 6. The germline V gene has CDR1 WSHSY and CDR2 SAAADI.

V gene TRBV10-3 combines with J gene TRBJ1-1; no reliable D call. V was clipped by 10 bases and J by 0 bases, with 12 bases between them. The CDR3 totals 13 residues. CDR1 and CDR2 from the germline V gene are ENHRY and SYGVKD. CDR3 region: CATRDYMNTEAFF. The CDR3 nucleotides read TGTGCCACCCGGGATTACATGAACACTGAAGCTTTCTTT.

The chain uses TRBV15 and TRBJ1-4; tentative D call: TRBD1 (5 bases). V was trimmed by 3 bases and J by 7 bases, leaving 18 bases between them. There are 16 residues in the CDR3. Per the germline V gene, CDR1 is LNHNV and CDR2 is YYDKDF (reference sequence). The CDR3, as DNA: TGTGCCACCAGCAGCCTCACAGGAGCGGTAGGTGAAAAACTGTTTTTT. It codes for CATSSLTGAVGEKLFF.

The chain carries TRBV29-1 and TRBJ1-2, with 7 positions matching TRBD1. The CDR3 has 13 amino acids. Per the germline V gene, CDR1 is SQVTM and CDR2 is ANQGSEA. The junction had 1 base not matched to a gene; V was cut back by 1 base and J by 2 bases. The CDR3 nucleotides read TGCAGCGTTGAAGGACAGGGAAACTATGGCTACACCTTC. Encoded protein: CSVEGQGNYGYTF.

This rearrangement joins TRBV18 to TRBJ2-3, with D tentatively TRBD1 or TRBD2 (5 bases each). The CDR3 runs to 18 residues. Germline lookup yields CDR1 KGHSH and CDR2 LQKENI. Deletions cut 1 base from V and 2 bases from J, with 19 bases between. In DNA form, the CDR3 reads TGTGCCAGCTCACCACTGCCTACCGGGGCCCCCACCACAGATACGCAGTATTTT. Its protein product is CASSPLPTGAPTTDTQYF.